The following is a T cell receptor beta chain sequence with its context. Just one base apart from a much larger clone, this may be a read error. The CDR3 does not close with the conserved phenylalanine or tryptophan, likely indicating a read error. The data were taken from a study of T cells in Graves' hyperthyroidism and ophthalmopathy. Exclusion followed for patients with uncontrolled infection, other autoimmune disease, pregnancy or lactation. The source of the PBMCs was over 8.5 ml of fresh peripheral blood. It was RNA transcripts that yielded the amplified TCR beta CDR3 regions. Using the HTBI primer set, a first-round RT-PCR was run on the TCR CDR3. TCRdb analysed the multiplex PCR reads with MiXCR anew, one entry per CDR3 protein. This table holds hundreds of thousands of distinct CDR3 sequences, around 16% found once. V dropped 5 bases and J dropped 10 bases, with 9 bases sitting between them. The CDR3 runs to 11 residues.

Source material: blood. This receptor was taken from a woman aged 25 to 39 with Graves' hyperthyroidism. J is TRBJ1-5 and V is TRBV12-3 or TRBV12-4; D gene ambiguous. The CDR3 here is CASSPGFPQHL. The DNA for the CDR3 is TGTGCCAGCAGTCCTGGCTTTCCCCAGCATCTT.